The present entry profiles one TCR beta chain with its context. Its antigen remains unknown. TCR beta libraries carry UMIs added by 5'RACE template switching. TCRdb reprocessed the 5' RACE reads and keeps a single row for each CDR3 protein, giving no DNA. The listing records 350,000 to 450,000 distinct CDR3 sequences. The CDR3 is made up of 14 amino acids. The germline gives CDR1 LGHDT, CDR2 YNNKEL (reference sequence). This sample is drawn from a study of T cells expressing NK-cell markers. Study summary: Seropositivity for HCMV was found in seven of the eight sequenced donors, with one seronegative.

Study-level points and caveats: It remained uncertain whether the expanded NKG2C+ T cell clones were specific for HCMV antigens.

This receptor was obtained from a man aged 18-70 years in good health. Sequencing input: blood T cells: a sorted CD56 or NKG2C T cell subset, CD4+ or CD8+ T cells, or bulk PBMC T cells (not recorded which). This chain connects TRBV3-1 to TRBJ1-2. CDR3: CASSQELAAGGYTF.